The rows below give T cell receptor beta chains drawn from one sample of a study of CD8 T cells in ankylosing spondylitis. TCRdb redid the calling of the 5' RACE reads with MiXCR, one entry per CDR3 protein. The sample records some 840,000 distinct CDR3 sequences, about 11% being singletons. The sequenced sample was blood, either unsorted or a sorted T cell fraction (not recorded which). All receptors derive from a male donor with ankylosing spondylitis. Both conserved end residues are part of each CDR3. The D gene is left open where the match is weak. Size is stated for part of the rows, as once, few or many counts, or as a class when the clone is expanded.

clone_size: few; v_call: TRBV3-1; d_call: -; j_call: TRBJ2-1; cdr3_aa: CASSQDLRDEQFF; cdr3_nt: TGTGCCAGCAGCCAAGATCTTAGGGATGAGCAGTTCTTC
clone_size: few; v_call: TRBV20-1; d_call: TRBD2; j_call: TRBJ2-1; cdr3_aa: CSAPKGGTRLHEQFF; cdr3_nt: TGCAGTGCTCCGAAAGGTGGGACTAGGCTCCATGAGCAGTTCTTC
clone_size: -; v_call: TRBV5-1; d_call: -; j_call: TRBJ2-3; cdr3_aa: CASSLDGLSTDTQYF; cdr3_nt: TGCGCCAGCAGCTTGGACGGCCTTAGCACAGATACGCAGTATTTT
clone_size: -; v_call: TRBV5-1; d_call: -; j_call: TRBJ2-2; cdr3_aa: CASSPTGINTGELFF; cdr3_nt: TGCGCCAGCAGCCCGACGGGAATCAACACCGGGGAGCTGTTTTTT
clone_size: -; v_call: TRBV7-2; d_call: -; j_call: TRBJ2-2; cdr3_aa: CASSLTRLSGELFF; cdr3_nt: TGTGCCAGCAGCCTCACTAGATTGTCCGGGGAGCTGTTTTTT
clone_size: few; v_call: TRBV20-1; d_call: TRBD2; j_call: TRBJ2-7; cdr3_aa: CSEGQRGAEQYF; cdr3_nt: TGCAGTGAGGGCCAGCGGGGGGCGGAGCAGTACTTC
clone_size: -; v_call: TRBV29-1; d_call: -; j_call: TRBJ2-7; cdr3_aa: CSAGPSALFPEQYF; cdr3_nt: TGCAGCGCGGGACCTAGCGCGTTGTTTCCCGAGCAGTACTTC
clone_size: -; v_call: TRBV6-1; d_call: -; j_call: TRBJ1-2; cdr3_aa: CASSETGLGGYTF; cdr3_nt: TGTGCCAGCAGTGAGACCGGGTTGGGAGGCTACACCTTC
clone_size: -; v_call: TRBV11-2; d_call: TRBD1; j_call: TRBJ2-5; cdr3_aa: CASSRLFGTGPQAQPQYF; cdr3_nt: TGTGCCAGCAGCAGGTTATTTGGGACAGGGCCTCAAGCCCAGCCCCAGTACTTC
clone_size: once; v_call: TRBV12-3/TRBV12-4; d_call: -; j_call: TRBJ2-7; cdr3_aa: CASSSQDRYEQYF; cdr3_nt: TGTGCCAGCAGTTCTCAGGACCGCTACGAGCAGTACTTC
clone_size: -; v_call: TRBV6-1; d_call: -; j_call: TRBJ1-2; cdr3_aa: CASMGANNYGYTF; cdr3_nt: TGTGCCAGCATGGGGGCAAATAACTATGGCTACACCTTC
clone_size: -; v_call: TRBV30; d_call: -; j_call: TRBJ2-1; cdr3_aa: CAWSAGFSSYNEQFF; cdr3_nt: TGTGCCTGGAGTGCGGGTTTTAGCTCCTACAATGAGCAGTTCTTC
clone_size: few; v_call: TRBV20-1; d_call: -; j_call: TRBJ1-5; cdr3_aa: CSARPENNQPQHF; cdr3_nt: TGCAGTGCCAGACCCGAGAACAATCAGCCCCAGCATTTT
clone_size: few; v_call: TRBV5-5; d_call: -; j_call: TRBJ2-7; cdr3_aa: CASSLAHQGNYEQYF; cdr3_nt: TGTGCCAGCAGCTTGGCGCATCAGGGCAACTACGAGCAGTACTTC
clone_size: many; v_call: TRBV29-1; d_call: -; j_call: TRBJ1-1; cdr3_aa: CSVRGDQRNTEAFF; cdr3_nt: TGCAGCGTCAGAGGGGACCAGCGGAACACTGAAGCTTTCTTT
clone_size: many; v_call: TRBV3-1; d_call: -; j_call: TRBJ1-5; cdr3_aa: CASSQTVNNQPQHF; cdr3_nt: TGTGCCAGCAGCCAAACGGTTAACAATCAGCCCCAGCATTTT
clone_size: many; v_call: TRBV7-2; d_call: -; j_call: TRBJ2-7; cdr3_aa: CASSLAQGNYEQYF; cdr3_nt: TGTGCCAGCAGCTTAGCGCAGGGGAACTACGAGCAGTACTTC
clone_size: many; v_call: TRBV29-1; d_call: TRBD2; j_call: TRBJ2-1; cdr3_aa: CSVENLLAGYEQFF; cdr3_nt: TGCAGCGTTGAAAACTTACTAGCGGGATATGAGCAGTTCTTC
clone_size: few; v_call: TRBV7-2; d_call: -; j_call: TRBJ2-7; cdr3_aa: CASSLGLGYEQYF; cdr3_nt: TGTGCCAGCAGCTTAGGGTTGGGGTACGAGCAGTACTTC
clone_size: -; v_call: TRBV20-1; d_call: TRBD2; j_call: TRBJ2-3; cdr3_aa: CRAYGGRIDTQYF; cdr3_nt: TGCAGGGCATACGGCGGGAGAATAGATACGCAGTATTTT
clone_size: few; v_call: TRBV20-1; d_call: -; j_call: TRBJ1-5; cdr3_aa: CSATNTDQPQHF; cdr3_nt: TGCAGTGCTACAAATACGGACCAGCCCCAGCATTTT
clone_size: -; v_call: TRBV18; d_call: TRBD2; j_call: TRBJ2-3; cdr3_aa: CASSTRTSGPDTQYF; cdr3_nt: TGTGCCAGCTCAACAAGGACTAGCGGCCCAGATACGCAGTATTTT
clone_size: -; v_call: TRBV10-3; d_call: TRBD2; j_call: TRBJ2-3; cdr3_aa: CAISEVGGGQSTDTQYF; cdr3_nt: TGTGCCATCAGTGAGGTTGGCGGGGGGCAGTCCACAGATACGCAGTATTTT
clone_size: many; v_call: TRBV5-1; d_call: TRBD2; j_call: TRBJ2-1; cdr3_aa: CASSPSGRNNEQFF; cdr3_nt: TGCGCCAGCAGCCCTAGCGGGAGGAACAATGAGCAGTTCTTC
clone_size: few; v_call: TRBV20-1; d_call: -; j_call: TRBJ2-3; cdr3_aa: CSATSEADTQYF; cdr3_nt: TGCAGTGCTACTAGCGAAGCAGATACGCAGTATTTT
clone_size: -; v_call: TRBV6-1; d_call: TRBD1; j_call: TRBJ2-5; cdr3_aa: CASSPGTELQETQYF; cdr3_nt: TGTGCCAGCAGCCCCGGGACAGAACTACAAGAGACCCAGTACTTC
clone_size: -; v_call: TRBV4-2; d_call: TRBD1; j_call: TRBJ2-5; cdr3_aa: CASSRQQGAMETQYF; cdr3_nt: TGTGCCAGCAGCCGACAACAGGGGGCGATGGAGACCCAGTACTTC
clone_size: -; v_call: TRBV27; d_call: -; j_call: TRBJ2-2; cdr3_aa: CASRTGSGTGELFF; cdr3_nt: TGTGCCAGCAGAACAGGGTCTGGCACCGGGGAGCTGTTTTTT